This is a list of T cell receptor beta chains from one sample in a study of T-cell memory formation after mild COVID-19. TCRdb used MiXCR to reprocess the 5' RACE reads, holding one entry per CDR3 protein. This table holds about 400,000 distinct CDR3 sequences, 15% to 20% found once. The sequenced sample consisted of PBMCs or a T cell subset sorted from them (not recorded which). The source of these receptors is a man between 18 and 35 years old who had mild COVID-19 (a few samples of this study predate the infection). Cell type and time point are not known. Each CDR3 is given with its conserved first and last residue. The D gene is left open where the match is weak. Size tells how often a clone was seen (once, few, many) or the class of an expanded clone, and some rows leave it out.

j_call clone_size v_call d_call cdr3_nt cdr3_aa
TRBJ2-7 few TRBV4-3 - TGCGCCAGCAGCCGCCTTTTGGTGGGGGCTGCGGACGAGCAGTACTTC CASSRLLVGAADEQYF
TRBJ1-1 - TRBV9 TRBD1 TGTGCCAGCAGCGAATATAACAGGGGCGCTGAAGCTTTCTTT CASSEYNRGAEAFF
TRBJ2-2 - TRBV12-3/TRBV12-4 - TGTGCCAGCACCCCTGGAAGCGCGAACACCGGGGAGCTGTTTTTT CASTPGSANTGELFF
TRBJ1-3 few TRBV7-6 - TGTGCTATTCGGGAAATCGGAAACACCATATATTTT CAIREIGNTIYF
TRBJ1-6 few TRBV9 - TGTGCCAGCAGCGTATCTCCGGGGCGCGATTCACCCCTCCACTTT CASSVSPGRDSPLHF
TRBJ1-2 many TRBV7-2 - TGTGCCAGCAGCCAGGACAGATATGGCTACACCTTC CASSQDRYGYTF
TRBJ2-3 - TRBV7-2 TRBD2 TGTGCCAGCAGCTTGGGACTAGCGGGTTGGGCGATGGATACGCAGTATTTT CASSLGLAGWAMDTQYF
TRBJ2-1 few TRBV11-3 - TGTGCCAGCAGCCCCCCGGGTCGCAATGAGCAGTTCTTC CASSPPGRNEQFF
TRBJ1-5 - TRBV20-1 - TGCAGTGCCAGGCCTGGTCGCAATCAGCCCCAGCATTTT CSARPGRNQPQHF
TRBJ2-2 few TRBV28 - TGTGCCAGCAGTCCACCCCAGGAATTGGCCGGGGAGCTGTTTTTT CASSPPQELAGELFF
TRBJ2-6 - TRBV20-1 - TGCAGTGCTAGAGCCCATCCCCGCGGAGCGGAAGGGGCCAACGTCCTGACTTTC CSARAHPRGAEGANVLTF
TRBJ2-4 few TRBV5-1 TRBD2 TGCGCCAGCGGTCCGGGGGGGCTGCGGAACATTCAGTACTTC CASGPGGLRNIQYF
TRBJ1-2 - TRBV3-1 - TGTGCCAGCAGCCTATCGGTGACCACGGTATACACCTTC CASSLSVTTVYTF
TRBJ2-7 few TRBV10-1 - TGCGCCAGGAAAGTCCTGCAGGGCTGCGAGCAGTACTTC CARKVLQGCEQYF
TRBJ2-1 - TRBV6-6 TRBD1 TGTGCCAGCAGTCTAGGGACAGGGGAGGTAGGTGAGCAGTTCTTC CASSLGTGEVGEQFF
TRBJ1-1 - TRBV12-3/TRBV12-4 - TGTGCCAGCAGTTATGGCGAGACTGAAGCTTTCTTT CASSYGETEAFF
TRBJ2-7 - TRBV12-3/TRBV12-4 TRBD1 TGTGCCAGCAGGGGGACAGGGGGTTCCTACGAGCAGTACTTC CASRGTGGSYEQYF
TRBJ1-6 - TRBV7-9 - TGTGCCAGCAGCCCCGGAGGGGATCTTTCACACCTCCACTTT CASSPGGDLSHLHF
TRBJ2-4 - TRBV2 - TGTGCCAGCAGATCCAGGGCTATGCTAGCCAAAAACATTCAGTACTTC CASRSRAMLAKNIQYF
TRBJ2-2 few TRBV7-6 TRBD1 TGTGCCAGCAGCTTAGTCCAGACAGGGTCGGCAGGAACCGGGGAGCTGTTTTTT CASSLVQTGSAGTGELFF
TRBJ1-2 - TRBV4-2 - TGTGCCAGCAGCCAAGCGGACGTCTTCGGGGGCTATGGCTACACCTTC CASSQADVFGGYGYTF
TRBJ2-6 - TRBV5-1 - TGCGCCAGCAGCGTTGAGGCGAGCTCTGGGGCCAACGTCCTGACTTTC CASSVEASSGANVLTF
TRBJ2-7 - TRBV12-3/TRBV12-4 - TGTGCCAGCTCACCCCTCGGGACAAATTCCTACGAGCAGTACTTC CASSPLGTNSYEQYF
TRBJ1-3 - TRBV18 TRBD1 TGTGCCAGCTCACTCGACAGGGAATACGGAAACACCATATATTTT CASSLDREYGNTIYF